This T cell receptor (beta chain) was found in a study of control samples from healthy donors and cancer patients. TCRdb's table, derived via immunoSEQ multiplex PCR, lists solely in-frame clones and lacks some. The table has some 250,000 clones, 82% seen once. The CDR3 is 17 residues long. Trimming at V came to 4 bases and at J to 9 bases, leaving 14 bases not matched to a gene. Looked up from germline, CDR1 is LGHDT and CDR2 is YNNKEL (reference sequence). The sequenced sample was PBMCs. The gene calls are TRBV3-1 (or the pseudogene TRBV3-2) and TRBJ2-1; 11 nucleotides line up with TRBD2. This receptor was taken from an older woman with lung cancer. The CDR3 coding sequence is TGTGCCAGCAGCCTTGGGCGGGGTAGCGGGAGGGCCAGTGAGCAGTTCTTC. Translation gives CASSLGRGSGRASEQFF.